This entry concerns a single TCR beta chain. What it binds is unknown. This specimen comes from a study of T cell repertoires in cytomegalovirus infection. On the study more broadly: Matching HLA type, along with CMV infection, was indicated by public TCR beta signatures. Whole-study findings and limits: Within the response measured ex vivo, HLA-C-restricted CMV-specific TCR beta clonotypes were dominant. The cumulative frequency of public TCR beta families distinguished individuals who carried CMV together with the relevant HLA.

In TCRdb, the reads were re-called with MiXCR into one record per CDR3 protein. The table includes about 310,000 distinct CDR3 sequences, roughly 17% detected once. Trimming cost V 4 bases and J 1 base, with 16 bases left between them. Germline-derived CDR1 and CDR2 are SGDLS and YYNGEE. The CDR3 has 16 amino acids. The sequence was obtained from a human donor in good health (CMV status not recorded). Some clones in this sample may be carry-over from other donors' samples. The genes are TRBV9 and TRBJ2-3; a possible D gene is TRBD1 (6 bases). The specimen sequenced was PBMCs. CDR3: CASSPLPGVGTDTQYF. The DNA of the CDR3 is TGTGCCAGCAGCCCCCTCCCAGGGGTTGGCACAGATACGCAGTATTTT.